This passage covers 7 T cell receptor beta chains from one sample sequenced in a study of OX40 agonist ivuxolimab in advanced cancers. Here immunoSEQ multiplex PCR was the method, and the copy in TCRdb shows in-frame clones only, minus some. The data hold about 150,000 clones, with 94% observed a single time. The sample here was CD4+ or CD8+ T cells sorted from blood, taken in a trial of the OX40 agonist ivuxolimab. The receptors shown here come from an adult with an advanced solid tumor such as melanoma, head and neck, liver or kidney cancer.

This clone was observed once. The chain uses TRBV20-1 and TRBJ2-7; tentative D call: TRBD1 (6 bases). The CDR3 is made up of 11 amino acids. Germline loops: CDR1 DFQATT, CDR2 SNEGSKA (reference sequence). CDR3 sequence (DNA): TGCAGGTTACAGGGTGGCTACGAGCAGTACTTC. Amino acid sequence: CRLQGGYEQYF.

The chain uses TRBV27 and TRBJ1-2; D call uncertain. This CDR3 has 12 amino acids. V was trimmed by 6 bases and J by 4 bases, leaving 9 bases between them. Germline assignment: CDR1 MNHEY and CDR2 SMNVEV (reference sequence). The CDR3 nucleotides read TGTGCCAGCAGGGGGAGGACCTATGGCTACACCTTC. This encodes CASRGRTYGYTF.

This clone was counted between two and nine times. The rearrangement uses TRBV28 and TRBJ1-5; D unclear. Deletions cut 5 bases from V and 9 bases from J, with 5 bases between. The germline V gene encodes CDR1 MDHEN and CDR2 SYDVKM. This CDR3 has 10 residues. The CDR3 coding sequence is TGTGCCAGCAGTATAGGGCCCCAGCATTTT. This codes for CASSIGPQHF.

The chain carries TRBV27 and TRBJ2-7, with 8 bases that match TRBD2. CDR1 is MNHEY, CDR2 SMNVEV, per germline (reference sequence). After removal of 2 bases from V and 1 base from J, the junction contained 1 base not matched to a gene. The CDR3 has 14 residues. This CDR3 reads CASSLREGSYEQYF. CDR3 nucleotides: TGTGCCAGCAGTTTACGGGAGGGATCCTACGAGCAGTACTTC.

The chain combines TRBV2 with TRBJ2-3, with D possibly being TRBD1 or TRBD2 (6 bases each). Per the germline V gene, CDR1 is SNHLY and CDR2 is FYNNEI. CDR3 length: 14 residues. Trimming pared 8 bases from V and 2 bases from J, leaving 14 bases between. Here the CDR3 reads CASRGPLHTDTQYF. CDR3 DNA: TGTGCCAGCCGGGGGCCCCTTCACACAGATACGCAGTATTTT.

The chain links TRBV5-6 to TRBJ1-2; TRBD1 might be the D (5 bases). There are 17 residues in the CDR3. Germline-derived CDR1 and CDR2 are SGHDT and YYEEEE. V was pared by 0 bases and J by 5 bases, with 20 bases between. For the CDR3, the DNA is TGTGCCAGCAGCTTGGTCGGTAGGGACCCCACCCTATATGGCTACACCTTC. This gives the protein CASSLVGRDPTLYGYTF.

V is TRBV27 and J is TRBJ2-7, with TRBD1 matching 7 bases. Looked up from germline, CDR1 is MNHEY and CDR2 is SMNVEV (reference sequence). Losses at the gene ends were 4 bases for V and 7 bases for J; bases not matched to a gene: 16. This CDR3 contains 16 residues. The CDR3 protein is CASSSYPTGSVWEQYF. For the CDR3, the DNA is TGTGCCAGCAGTTCATACCCGACAGGGTCCGTTTGGGAGCAGTACTTC.